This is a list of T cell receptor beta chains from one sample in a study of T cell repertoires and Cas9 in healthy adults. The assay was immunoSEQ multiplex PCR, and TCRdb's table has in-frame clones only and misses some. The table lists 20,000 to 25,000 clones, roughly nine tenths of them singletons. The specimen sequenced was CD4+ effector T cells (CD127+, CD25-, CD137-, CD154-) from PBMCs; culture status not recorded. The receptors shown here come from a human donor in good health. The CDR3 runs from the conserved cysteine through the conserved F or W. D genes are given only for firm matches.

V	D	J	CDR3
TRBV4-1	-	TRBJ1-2	CASSQPKQGVNYGYTF
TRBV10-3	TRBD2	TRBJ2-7	CAISGSGGASSYEQYF
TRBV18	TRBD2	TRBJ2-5	CASSPGLAGETQYF
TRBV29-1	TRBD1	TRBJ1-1	CSVKQGAGTEAFF
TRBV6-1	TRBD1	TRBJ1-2	CASSEVGTGVGYTF
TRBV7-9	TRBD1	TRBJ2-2	CASSPGQSTGELFF
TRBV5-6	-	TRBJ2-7	CASSFPAREYEQYF
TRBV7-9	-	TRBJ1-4	CASSLVREKLFF
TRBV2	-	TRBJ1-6	CASTGTGHSPLHF
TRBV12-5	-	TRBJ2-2	CASGLPGGSTGELFF
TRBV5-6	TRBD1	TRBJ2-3	CASSWDRATDTQYF
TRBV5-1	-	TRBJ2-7	CASSLGVSRSYEQYF
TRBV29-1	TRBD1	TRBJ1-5	CSVGDRNNQPQHF
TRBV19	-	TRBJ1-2	CASSIWRENGYTF
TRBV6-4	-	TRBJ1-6	CASSVAPRNSPLHF
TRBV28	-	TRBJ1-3	CASSFPEGSGNTIYF
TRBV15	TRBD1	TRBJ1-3	CATARGQGVGNTIYF
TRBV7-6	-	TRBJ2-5	CASSLDRETQYF
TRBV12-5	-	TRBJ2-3	CASGLVLGPTDTQYF
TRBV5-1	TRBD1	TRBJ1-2	CASSLRDSPNYGYTF
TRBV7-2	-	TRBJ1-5	CASSRSAFGNQPQHF
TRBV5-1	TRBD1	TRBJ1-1	CASSFGQGNTEAFF
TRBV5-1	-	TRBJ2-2	CASSLQQGNTGELFF
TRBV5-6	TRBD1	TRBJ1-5	CASSLPGQSQPQHF
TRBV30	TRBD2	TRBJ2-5	CASDELAGGLKEGETQYF
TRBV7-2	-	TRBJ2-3	CASSLSWRHTDTQYF
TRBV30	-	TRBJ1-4	CAWSPKGLINEKLFF
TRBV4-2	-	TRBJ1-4	CASSPMTGGGLTNEKLFF
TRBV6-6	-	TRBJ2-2	CASSSSTGTITGELFF
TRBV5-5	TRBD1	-	CASSLGRTGTYNEQFF
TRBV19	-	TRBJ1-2	CASSRKIGPTNYGYTF
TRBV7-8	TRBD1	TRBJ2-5	CASSLGGRTGPRLETQYF
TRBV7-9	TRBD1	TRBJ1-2	CASSTRQGAREGYTF
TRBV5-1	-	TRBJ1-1	CASSLEEGGAFF
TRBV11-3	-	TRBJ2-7	CASSSTFGGEQYF
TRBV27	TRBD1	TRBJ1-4	CVSSSYRTGSNEKLFF
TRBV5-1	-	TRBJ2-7	CASSLGQGGFEQYF
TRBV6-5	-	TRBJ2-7	CASSPQVLSSYEQYF
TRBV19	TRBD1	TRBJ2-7	CASSPRTGATQYF
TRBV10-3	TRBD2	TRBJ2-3	CAISDRVAGGTDTQYF
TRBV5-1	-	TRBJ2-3	CASSLAGRNTDTQYF
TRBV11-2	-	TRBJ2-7	CASSRGYEQYF
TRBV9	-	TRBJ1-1	CASSRGNRNTEAFF
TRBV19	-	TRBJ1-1	CASSIDSARKNTEAFF
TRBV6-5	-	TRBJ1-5	CASSHRSGTHQPQHF
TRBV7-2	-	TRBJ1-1	CASRSHGQKNTEAFF